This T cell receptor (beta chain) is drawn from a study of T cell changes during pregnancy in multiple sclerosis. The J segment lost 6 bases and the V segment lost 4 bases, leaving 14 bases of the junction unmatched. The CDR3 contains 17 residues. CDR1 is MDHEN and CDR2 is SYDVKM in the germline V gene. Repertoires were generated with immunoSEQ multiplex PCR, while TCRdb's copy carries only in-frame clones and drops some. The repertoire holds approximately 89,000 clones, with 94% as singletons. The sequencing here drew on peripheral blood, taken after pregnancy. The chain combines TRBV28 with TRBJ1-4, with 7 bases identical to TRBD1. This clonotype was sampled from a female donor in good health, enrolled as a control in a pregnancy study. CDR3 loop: CASSSRRIDRVHEKLFF. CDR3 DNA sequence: TGTGCCAGCAGTTCCCGCCGAATCGACAGGGTCCATGAAAAACTGTTTTTT.